There are many counts of the clone carrying this TCR beta chain. What it binds is not known. The V and J ends lost 6 bases and 4 bases respectively, with 24 bases between them. CDR3 length equals 17 residues. Germline V gene lookup returns CDR1 MDHEN and CDR2 SYDVKM. This sample was included in a study of blood T cells in healthy people across ages. Together with a sample-barcoded 5' primer, a J-beta primer mix was included in a second PCR lasting about 6 to 12 cycles. Each TCR beta cDNA got a 12-nucleotide random molecular identifier. Per-sample output comprised a minimum of 2.5 million paired-end reads containing CDR3. TCRdb reprocessed the 5' RACE reads via MiXCR and lists one record per CDR3 protein. The sample includes hundreds of thousands of distinct CDR3 sequences, approximately 21% of them seen just once. General observations from the study: Aged donors had fewer naive CD4+ cells and lower diversity than long-lived donors. Estimated diversity across one million T cells was deemed an underestimate.

This rearrangement joins TRBV28 to TRBJ2-5, with D tentatively TRBD2 (5 bases). The sequencing input was blood. The clonotype comes from a man aged 65 to 85 in good health. In DNA, the CDR3 is TGTGCCAGCAGCATAGGGTCCGGGGTCCCTGACTTAGAGACCCAGTACTTC. Translating gives CASSIGSGVPDLETQYF. Complete variable domain (other parts from reference TRBV28 and TRBJ2-5): DVKVTQSSRYLVKRTGEKVFLECVQDMDHENMFWYRQDPGLGLRLIYFSYDVKMKEKGDIPEGYSVSREKKERFSLILESASTNQTSMYLCASSIGSGVPDLETQYFGPGTRLLVL.